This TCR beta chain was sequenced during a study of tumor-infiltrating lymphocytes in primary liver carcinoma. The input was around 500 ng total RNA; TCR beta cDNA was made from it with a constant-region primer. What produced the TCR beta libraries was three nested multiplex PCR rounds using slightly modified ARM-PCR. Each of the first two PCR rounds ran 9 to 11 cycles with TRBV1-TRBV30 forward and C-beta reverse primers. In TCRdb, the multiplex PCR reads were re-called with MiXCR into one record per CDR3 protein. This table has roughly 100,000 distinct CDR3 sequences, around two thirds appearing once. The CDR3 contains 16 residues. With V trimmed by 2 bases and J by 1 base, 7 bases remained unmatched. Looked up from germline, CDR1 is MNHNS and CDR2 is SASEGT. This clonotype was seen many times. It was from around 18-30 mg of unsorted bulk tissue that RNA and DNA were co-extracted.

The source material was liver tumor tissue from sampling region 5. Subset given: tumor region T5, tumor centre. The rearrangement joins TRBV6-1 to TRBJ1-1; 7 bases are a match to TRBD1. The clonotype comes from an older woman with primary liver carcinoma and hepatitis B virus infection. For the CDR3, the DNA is TGTGCCAGCAGTGAATATCGGACAGGAACGAACACTGAAGCTTTCTTT. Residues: CASSEYRTGTNTEAFF.